This TCR beta chain was sequenced during a study of CD8 T cells in Susac syndrome. This CDR3 spans 16 amino acids. Per germline, CDR1 LNHDA and CDR2 SQIVND (reference sequence). V lost 4 bases to trimming and J lost 1 base, with 11 bases between them. CD8+ and CD4+ T cells taken from blood had their TCR beta sequenced. Reverse transcription used about 0.5 to 1 ug RNA and random hexamers. Each CDR3 protein gets one entry after TCRdb re-called the immunoSEQ multiplex PCR reads with MiXCR. The data hold some 150,000 distinct CDR3 sequences, with around 95% observed a single time. The chain is built from TRBV19 and TRBJ2-6; TRBD1 is a possible D gene (5 bases). Sequenced: CD4+ T cells from PBMCs. The TCR was taken from a human donor with Susac syndrome. The CDR3 region has the DNA TGTGCCAGTAGTAGGACACTTAATTCTGGGGCCAACGTCCTGACTTTC. Protein sequence: CASSRTLNSGANVLTF.